Each of the 15 T cell receptor beta chains below was sequenced from the same sample in a study of technical replicates of blood from a handful of donors. Libraries were prepared by immunoSEQ multiplex PCR; TCRdb keeps only in-frame clonotypes and omits some of them. This sample has approximately 45,000 clones, with 96% found just once. Source material: T cells isolated from PBMCs. Receptor source: a human donor in good health.

V and J are TRBV6-5 and TRBJ1-5; 8 bases match TRBD1. The CDR3 loop spans 15 amino acids. The ends lost 2 bases at V and 3 bases at J; junction bases unmatched: 3. Per the germline V gene, CDR1 is MNHEY and CDR2 is SVGAGI. CDR3 amino acids: CASSYRQGNNQPQHF. The DNA for the CDR3 is TGTGCCAGCAGTTACAGACAGGGGAACAATCAGCCCCAGCATTTT.

The chain carries TRBV11-2 and TRBJ2-7; 9 bases match TRBD2. This CDR3 spans 15 amino acids. Germline V gene data show CDR1 as SGHAT and CDR2 as FQNNGV. Germline trimming cut 5 bases from V and 9 bases from J; bases unmatched to any gene: 14. The CDR3 loop is CASSLGIAGDNRQYF. The CDR3 DNA sequence: TGTGCCAGCAGCCTGGGGATAGCGGGAGACAATCGGCAGTACTTC.

About this clone itself: One junction end does not reproduce the germline sequence, and a read error may be involved. The V gene is TRBV14, the J gene TRBJ1-5; D not resolved. Germline-derived CDR1 and CDR2 are SGHDN and FVKESK. The CDR3 spans 14 residues. The CDR3 spells CASRQGRNNQPQHF. The CDR3, as DNA: TGTGCCAGCAGGCAAGGGAGGAATAATCAGCCCCAGCATTTT.

The chain combines TRBV4-2 with TRBJ1-5, with D perhaps matching TRBD1 (5 bases). V gave up 0 bases and J gave up 2 bases, with 11 bases separating them. The CDR3 has 16 residues. Germline V gene lookup returns CDR1 LGHNA and CDR2 YNFKEQ. CDR3 bases: TGTGCCAGCAGCCAAGAGTGGCAGGGCGGCAATCAGCCCCAGCATTTT. This encodes CASSQEWQGGNQPQHF.

The chain is built from TRBV28 and TRBJ1-5; 10 positions match TRBD1. CDR3 size: 13 residues. Trimming removed 9 bases from V and 6 bases from J; junction bases left unmatched: 5. Germline V gene data show CDR1 as MDHEN and CDR2 as SYDVKM. In DNA form, the CDR3 reads TGTGCCAGTATGACAGGGGGCGGTCAGCCCCAGCATTTT. It yields the protein CASMTGGGQPQHF.

V gene TRBV6-1 combines with J gene TRBJ2-1; 8 bases line up with TRBD2. This CDR3 contains 13 residues. Germline V gene lookup returns CDR1 MNHNS and CDR2 SASEGT. After removal of 10 bases from V and 8 bases from J, the junction contained 10 bases not matched to a gene. The CDR3 DNA reads as TGTGCCACTTTGGGACTAGTACGTGATGAGCAGTTCTTC. This sequence encodes CATLGLVRDEQFF.

The chain links TRBV30 to TRBJ2-7, with D possibly TRBD1 on 6 matching bases. V gave up 3 bases and J gave up 4 bases, with 10 bases separating them. Germline V gene lookup returns CDR1 GTSNPN and CDR2 SVGIG (reference sequence). The CDR3 runs 12 residues. CDR3 amino acids: CAWSQGIYEQYF. DNA for the CDR3: TGTGCCTGGAGCCAGGGGATTTACGAGCAGTACTTC.

The gene calls are TRBV9 and TRBJ2-4; D unresolved. The CDR3 runs 13 residues. The germline V gene has CDR1 SGDLS and CDR2 YYNGEE. Trimming pared 3 bases from V and 1 base from J, leaving 5 bases between. The CDR3, as DNA: TGTGCCAGCAGCGCCGCGGCCAAAAACATTCAGTACTTC. Protein sequence: CASSAAAKNIQYF.

The chain uses TRBV4-2 and TRBJ1-1; D possibly corresponds to TRBD1 (6 bases). Deletions cut 0 bases from V and 5 bases from J, with 13 bases between. Germline CDR1 is LGHNA and CDR2 is YNFKEQ. This CDR3 contains 15 residues. CDR3 nucleotide sequence: TGTGCCAGCAGCCAAGATCGAGGGGGTTGGACTGAAGCTTTCTTT. It translates to CASSQDRGGWTEAFF.

The chain is built from TRBV28 and TRBJ1-5, with a possible D match to TRBD1 (5 bases). Trimming removed 4 bases from V and 2 bases from J, with 12 bases in between. The V gene's germline CDR1 is MDHEN and CDR2 SYDVKM. The CDR3 covers 15 residues. The CDR3 nucleotides are TGTGCCAGCAGTTGGGTACAGGCGGGCAATCAGCCCCAGCATTTT. Its protein is CASSWVQAGNQPQHF.

This rearrangement joins TRBV6-1 to TRBJ2-7; 8 bases line up with TRBD1. Germline trimming cut 10 bases from V and 2 bases from J; bases unmatched to any gene: 4. The CDR3 is made up of 12 amino acids. Per germline, CDR1 MNHNS and CDR2 SASEGT. CDR3 in DNA: TGTGCCACCCGGGACAGGACCTACGAGCAGTACTTC. Translated: CATRDRTYEQYF.

This clone was observed once. The V call is TRBV28, the J call TRBJ2-1, with 9 bases that match TRBD2. The J segment lost 10 bases and the V segment lost 6 bases, leaving 19 bases of the junction unmatched. CDR1 and CDR2 (germline): MDHEN, SYDVKM. The CDR3 is made up of 17 amino acids. CDR3 sequence reads: CASRTDRTSGPGGEQFF. The CDR3 DNA sequence: TGTGCCAGCAGGACGGACAGAACTAGCGGGCCCGGGGGCGAGCAGTTCTTC.

The chain links TRBV29-1 to TRBJ1-5, with D unresolved. Trimming took off 4 bases at V and 5 bases at J, with 9 bases between the two ends. This CDR3 is built from 12 residues. CDR1 is SQVTM, CDR2 ANQGSEA, per germline. Written as DNA, the CDR3 is TGCAGCGTTGGCGACACCGATCAGCCCCAGCATTTT. It is translated as CSVGDTDQPQHF.

The chain employs TRBV9 and TRBJ2-7; 7 bases are shared with TRBD1. There are 15 residues in the CDR3. Germline CDR1 SGDLS, CDR2 YYNGEE. Trimming cost V 0 bases and J 4 bases; bases outside gene matches: 7. CDR3 residues: CASSVATGDRYEQYF. The DNA for the CDR3 is TGTGCCAGCAGCGTAGCTACAGGGGACCGTTACGAGCAGTACTTC. Supplemented by reference TRBV9 and TRBJ2-7, the full variable domain reads DSGVTQTPKHLITATGQRVTLRCSPRSGDLSVYWYQQSLDQGLQFLIQYYNGEERAKGNILERFSAQQFPDLHSELNLSSLELGDSALYFCASSVATGDRYEQYFGPGTRLTVT.

The chain employs TRBV13 and TRBJ1-4, with a tentative D call TRBD1 (5 bases). Trimming took 4 bases from V and 6 from J, leaving 15 bases between them. The CDR3 contains 15 residues. CDR1 is PRHDT and CDR2 is FYEKMQ in the germline V gene (reference sequence). The CDR3 nucleotides are TGTGCCAGCAGCTCCTATTCTCAGGGTTATGAAAAACTGTTTTTT. Its translation: CASSSYSQGYEKLFF.